The clone carrying this TCR beta chain was seen more than once but under ten times. Repertoires were generated with immunoSEQ multiplex PCR, while TCRdb's copy carries only in-frame clones and drops some. The table shows about 80,000 clones, with roughly 80% occurring only once. The CDR3 is 13 amino acids. V shed 5 bases and J shed 6 bases, with 13 bases lying between them. Per the germline V gene, CDR1 is LNHDA and CDR2 is SQIVND (reference sequence). This record belongs to a study of blood T cell repertoires in COVID-19. Whole-study context: T cells, B-cell-depleted T cells, or PBMCs provided the cDNA or gDNA that served as material.

V and J are TRBV19 and TRBJ1-2, with a possible D match to TRBD1 (5 bases). This sequence was found in a woman aged 70 to 79 with acute or convalescent COVID-19. The sequencing sample was made of peripheral blood. CDR3 sequence: CASSPPTEHGYTF. DNA of the CDR3: TGTGCCAGTAGTCCCCCGACAGAACATGGCTACACCTTC.